These 30 T cell receptor beta chains were all obtained from the same sample, sequenced in a study of blood T cell repertoires in COVID-19 (dated by TCRdb to about 2020). The method was the immunoSEQ multiplex PCR assay. TCRdb retrieved this table from immuneACCESS and kept in-frame rearrangements only. Not all clones are present; in checked studies, unresolved V genes account for under half, and no reason is known for the remainder. The sample has 100,000 to 120,000 clones on record, 85% of them singletons. About 3.6% of the sample lies in the top ten. Sequencing input: peripheral blood. Receptors were obtained from a middle-aged man with acute or convalescent COVID-19.

CDR3 sequence reads: CASSQEPGLVLFF. The DNA of the CDR3 is TGTGCCAGCAGCCAAGAACCGGGACTTGTGCTCTTCTTC. The gene calls are TRBV4-2 and TRBJ2-1, with TRBD2 as a possible D gene (6 bases). The V end lost 0 bases, the J end lost 16 bases, and 16 bases lay between the germline ends. Germline V CDR1 and CDR2: LGHNA, YNFKEQ. The CDR3 length is 13 residues.

This sequence joins TRBV7-2 and TRBJ2-7, with 9 bases that match TRBD1. The CDR3 has 14 amino acids. The trim removed 3 bases at V and 7 bases at J, leaving 7 bases unmatched. Per the germline V gene, CDR1 is SGHTA and CDR2 is FQGNSA. Written as DNA, the CDR3 is TGTGCCAGCAGCTTTAAGACAGGGGGGAGGGAGCAGTACTTC. Its translation: CASSFKTGGREQYF.

This clone showed up just once. V gene TRBV4-3 combines with J gene TRBJ2-5, with 7 nucleotides matching TRBD1. This CDR3 has 15 residues. CDR1 is LGHNA and CDR2 is YSLEER in the germline V gene. V lost 0 bases to trimming and J lost 3 bases; unmatched junction nucleotides: 4. CDR3 residues: CASSQEGRGKETQYF. The CDR3 DNA reads as TGCGCCAGCAGCCAAGAGGGCAGGGGGAAAGAGACCCAGTACTTC.

The rearrangement uses TRBV6-5 and TRBJ2-1, with 8 bases fitting TRBD1. V lost 4 bases, J lost 6 bases, and 5 bases stayed unmatched. There are 14 residues in the CDR3. Germline V CDR1 and CDR2: MNHEY, SVGAGI. The CDR3 loop is CASSWDRYFNEQFF. The CDR3 region has the DNA TGTGCCAGCAGTTGGGACAGGTATTTCAATGAGCAGTTCTTC.

The DNA of the CDR3 is TGTGCCAGCACCATGACAGGGCTTAACTCTGGAAACACCATATATTTT. This sequence encodes CASTMTGLNSGNTIYF. The rearrangement joins TRBV5-6 to TRBJ1-3; 7 nucleotides match TRBD1. The CDR3 is 16 amino acids. Germline assignment: CDR1 SGHDT and CDR2 YYEEEE. V was pared by 6 bases and J by 0 bases, with 9 bases of the junction left unmatched.

This clone came up a few times. The rearrangement joins TRBV7-9 to TRBJ1-6, with 8 bases lining up with TRBD1. The CDR3 length is 14 residues. CDR1 is SEHNR and CDR2 is FQNEAQ in the germline V gene (reference sequence). V gave up 8 bases and J gave up 8 bases; unmatched junction bases: 8. For the CDR3, the DNA is TGTGCCAGCTTTTCCGGACAGGGTTATTCACCCCTCCACTTT. It translates to CASFSGQGYSPLHF.

This clone was detected only once. V is TRBV14 and J is TRBJ2-5; tentatively, D is TRBD2 (6 bases). Trimming left V 4 bases short and J 5 bases short, with 14 bases between. The V gene's germline CDR1 is SGHDN and CDR2 FVKESK. The CDR3 spans 14 residues. CDR3 amino acids: CASSPPGGRETQYF. The CDR3 region has the DNA TGTGCCAGCAGCCCGCCCGGGGGAAGGGAGACCCAGTACTTC.

The chain recombines TRBV5-5 with TRBJ2-7; D is unclear. This CDR3 has 14 residues. Germline V CDR1 and CDR2: SGHKS, YYEKEE (reference sequence). Trimming stripped 7 bases from V and 1 base from J, with 15 bases between. The CDR3 nucleotides read TGTGCCAGCGCCCTAAGCGTCGTGTCCTACGAGCAGTACTTC. It codes for CASALSVVSYEQYF.

V usage is TRBV2 and J usage is TRBJ2-2; D unclear. Germline V CDR1 and CDR2: SNHLY, FYNNEI. The CDR3 consists of 11 residues. Trimming removed 6 bases from V and 5 bases from J, with 4 bases in between. Here the CDR3 DNA reads TGTGCCAGCAGCCCAACCGGGGAGCTGTTTTTT. Translating it yields CASSPTGELFF. Complete variable domain (other parts from reference TRBV2 and TRBJ2-2): EPEVTQTPSHQVTQMGQEVILRCVPISNHLYFYWYRQILGQKVEFLVSFYNNEISEKSEIFDDQFSVERPDGSNFTLKIRSTKLEDSAMYFCASSPTGELFFGEGSRLTVL.

The chain is built from TRBV3-1 (or the pseudogene TRBV3-2) and TRBJ2-7; TRBD2 aligns across 7 bases. The length of the CDR3 is 14 residues. Per the germline V gene, CDR1 is LGHDT and CDR2 is YNNKEL (reference sequence). V lost 3 bases to trimming and J lost 4 bases; unmatched junction nucleotides: 6. The CDR3 sequence: CASSHGTTLYEQYF. The DNA for the CDR3 is TGTGCCAGCAGCCATGGGACTACCCTGTACGAGCAGTACTTC.

J is TRBJ1-4 and V is TRBV5-8; D may be TRBD1 (6 bases). Looked up from germline, CDR1 is SGHTS and CDR2 is YDEGEE. V shed 4 bases and J shed 7 bases, with 17 bases lying between them. The CDR3 is 15 residues long. The CDR3, as DNA: TGTGCCAGCAGCAGGGAGAAGTGGGGGCGTGAAAAACTGTTTTTT. Protein: CASSREKWGREKLFF.

The genes are TRBV5-1 and TRBJ1-1, with TRBD1 matching over 12 bases. This CDR3 has 18 residues. V was clipped by 4 bases and J by 5 bases; unmatched bases: 15. Germline V lookup: CDR1 SGHRS, CDR2 YFSETQ. Written as DNA, the CDR3 is TGCGCCAGCAGCCTAATCCCGGGACAGGGGGCAACTGGGACTGAAGCTTTCTTT. This sequence encodes CASSLIPGQGATGTEAFF.

The V call is TRBV7-3, the J call TRBJ2-5, with 8 bases identical to TRBD2. Trimming cost V 5 bases and J 3 bases; bases outside gene matches: 2. Germline V gives CDR1 SGHTA, CDR2 FQGTGA. This CDR3 is 13 amino acids long. The DNA of the CDR3 is TGTGCCAGCAGCCCAGCGGGGGAAGAGACCCAGTACTTC. Its translation is CASSPAGEETQYF.

The rearrangement uses TRBV4-1 and TRBJ1-4; maybe TRBD1 (6 bases). There are 20 residues in the CDR3. Trimming pared 1 base from V and 2 bases from J, leaving 23 bases between. Per the germline V gene, CDR1 is MGHRA and CDR2 is YSYEKL. CDR3 region: CASSQAPWAGASSTNEKLFF. CDR3 DNA sequence: TGCGCCAGCAGCCAAGCCCCCTGGGCGGGGGCGTCAAGCACTAATGAAAAACTGTTTTTT.

The rearrangement joins TRBV5-1 to TRBJ1-1; D call uncertain. The CDR3 runs 14 residues. Germline lookup yields CDR1 SGHRS and CDR2 YFSETQ. Trimming left V 0 bases short and J 3 bases short, with 9 bases between. CDR3 in amino acids: CASSLVFADTEAFF. The CDR3 nucleotides are TGCGCCAGCAGCTTGGTATTTGCGGACACTGAAGCTTTCTTT. Based on the CDR3 plus reference TRBV5-1 and TRBJ1-1, the full variable domain is KAGVTQTPRYLIKTRGQQVTLSCSPISGHRSVSWYQQTPGQGLQFLFEYFSETQRNKGNFPGRFSGRQFSNSRSEMNVSTLELGDSALYLCASSLVFADTEAFFGQGTRLTVV.

The V call is TRBV25-1, the J call TRBJ2-1, with D perhaps matching TRBD1 (6 bases). The CDR3 consists of 15 residues. Looked up from germline, CDR1 is MGHDK and CDR2 is SYGVNS. Trimming pared 6 bases from V and 8 bases from J, leaving 20 bases between. The CDR3 DNA is TGTGCCAGCAGCGATACTCGACAGGTAGACGATGAGCAGTTCTTC. This gives the protein CASSDTRQVDDEQFF.

This clone appeared a single time. V gene TRBV27 combines with J gene TRBJ2-5, with D possibly matching TRBD2 (5 bases). The V end was cut by 6 bases, the J end by 5 bases, with 13 bases between. The germline V gene has CDR1 MNHEY and CDR2 SMNVEV (reference sequence). The CDR3 runs to 13 residues. CDR3: CASRREGWETQYF. The CDR3 DNA sequence: TGTGCCAGCAGGAGAGAGGGCTGGGAGACCCAGTACTTC.

The chain couples TRBV5-1 to TRBJ2-3; 8 nucleotides agree with TRBD2. This CDR3 comprises 14 residues. Germline-derived CDR1 and CDR2 are SGHRS and YFSETQ. V dropped 5 bases and J dropped 1; count of bases not matched to a gene: 3. The CDR3 sequence: CASSWRGGTDTQYF. In DNA, the CDR3 is TGCGCCAGCAGTTGGCGGGGGGGCACAGATACGCAGTATTTT. The complete variable domain, with remaining parts taken from reference TRBV5-1 and TRBJ2-3, reads KAGVTQTPRYLIKTRGQQVTLSCSPISGHRSVSWYQQTPGQGLQFLFEYFSETQRNKGNFPGRFSGRQFSNSRSEMNVSTLELGDSALYLCASSWRGGTDTQYFGPGTRLTVL.

The chain uses TRBV4-3 and TRBJ2-1, with 8 bases matching TRBD1. The J segment lost 6 bases and the V segment lost 0 bases, leaving 13 bases of the junction unmatched. The CDR3 extends over 18 amino acids. Germline V CDR1 and CDR2: LGHNA, YSLEER. CDR3 region: CASSQEPPLGTGINEQFF. The CDR3 bases are TGCGCCAGCAGCCAAGAACCCCCCCTCGGGACAGGTATCAATGAGCAGTTCTTC.

The chain joins TRBV29-1 to TRBJ2-7; D is unresolved. The CDR3 is made up of 13 amino acids. Germline values: CDR1 SQVTM, CDR2 ANQGSEA. V was pared by 7 bases and J by 6 bases, with 19 bases between. CDR3 residues: CSADGGLSGEQYF. The CDR3 DNA is TGCAGCGCCGACGGTGGGTTATCAGGCGAGCAGTACTTC.

The chain is built from TRBV29-1 and TRBJ2-5; TRBD1 aligns across 7 bases. J lost 5 bases, V lost 7 bases, and 16 bases had no gene match. The CDR3 is 15 amino acids. Germline CDR1 is SQVTM and CDR2 is ANQGSEA. The CDR3 nucleotides read TGCAGCGCCGAAGGTCCCGAAACAGGGGTGGAGACCCAGTACTTC. This encodes CSAEGPETGVETQYF.

The V gene is TRBV7-8, the J gene TRBJ2-2, with D possibly being TRBD1 (6 bases). The ends were cut back, 5 bases at V and 1 base at J, with 11 bases in the middle. There are 15 residues in the CDR3. Germline V lookup: CDR1 SGHVS, CDR2 FQNEAQ. DNA of the CDR3: TGTGCCAGCAGCGAAACAGGGTTGAACACCGGGGAGCTGTTTTTT. This gives the protein CASSETGLNTGELFF. Filled out from reference TRBV7-8 and TRBJ2-2, the complete variable domain reads GAGVSQSPRYKVAKRGQDVALRCDPISGHVSLFWYQQALGQGPEFLTYFQNEAQLDKSGLPSDRFFAERPEGSVSTLKIQRTQQEDSAVYLCASSETGLNTGELFFGEGSRLTVL.

V gene TRBV6-5 combines with J gene TRBJ2-7, with 12 bases matching TRBD2. The germline V gene encodes CDR1 MNHEY and CDR2 SVGAGI. The CDR3 has 14 amino acids. V was clipped by 6 bases and J by 2 bases; unmatched bases: 2. CDR3 in DNA: TGTGCCAGCAGGACTAGCGGGGGTGCCTACGAGCAGTACTTC. Encoded protein: CASRTSGGAYEQYF.

This clone was counted between two and nine times. The chain employs TRBV5-4 and TRBJ2-7, with 7 bases fitting TRBD2. This CDR3 is built from 14 residues. With V trimmed by 3 bases and J by 4 bases, 7 bases remained unmatched. Germline V gene lookup returns CDR1 SGHNT and CDR2 YYREEE (reference sequence). The CDR3: CASSSQTSTYEQYF. CDR3 nucleotides: TGTGCCAGCAGCTCGCAGACTAGCACTTACGAGCAGTACTTC.

The genes are TRBV4-1 and TRBJ2-3; tentative D call: TRBD1 (6 bases). Trimming cost V 2 bases and J 2 bases, with 14 bases left between them. The CDR3 totals 16 residues. CDR1 is MGHRA and CDR2 is YSYEKL in the germline V gene. The chain's CDR3 is CASSQTPRQVTDTQYF. CDR3 nucleotide sequence: TGCGCCAGCAGCCAAACCCCTCGACAGGTCACAGATACGCAGTATTTT.

This clone was seen a single time. This sequence joins TRBV3-1 (or the pseudogene TRBV3-2) and TRBJ2-5; TRBD2 agrees at 8 bases. Trimming cost V 0 bases and J 0 bases; bases outside gene matches: 9. The CDR3 consists of 18 residues. Looked up from germline, CDR1 is LGHDT and CDR2 is YNNKEL (reference sequence). The CDR3: CASSQDGRGRGDQETQYF. CDR3 coding DNA: TGTGCCAGCAGCCAAGATGGAAGAGGGCGGGGGGACCAAGAGACCCAGTACTTC.

The chain is built from TRBV7-2 and TRBJ2-5, with 11 bases identical to TRBD2. Trimming cost V 5 bases and J 4 bases; bases outside gene matches: 12. In germline, CDR1 is SGHTA, CDR2 FQGNSA. This CDR3 comprises 17 residues. CDR3 amino acids: CASSTDLAGGRRETQYF. CDR3 sequence (DNA): TGTGCCAGCAGCACCGACTTAGCGGGGGGGCGGAGAGAGACCCAGTACTTC.

The rearrangement joins TRBV7-8 to TRBJ2-7; TRBD1 agrees at 7 bases. Trimming took 10 bases from V and 6 from J; bases not matched to a gene: 12. The CDR3 consists of 13 residues. Germline V gives CDR1 SGHVS, CDR2 FQNEAQ. CDR3 amino acids: CATSGQLPFEQYF. CDR3 coding DNA: TGTGCCACCTCGGGACAGCTCCCCTTCGAGCAGTACTTC.

This chain links TRBV4-3 with TRBJ2-5; D possibly corresponds to TRBD2 (6 bases). The V gene's germline CDR1 is LGHNA and CDR2 YSLEER. V gave up 0 bases and J gave up 4 bases, with 12 bases separating them. The CDR3 has 15 residues. The CDR3 loop is CASSQDSWRGETQYF. The CDR3 coding sequence is TGCGCCAGCAGCCAAGATTCCTGGCGGGGAGAGACCCAGTACTTC.

V gene TRBV24-1 combines with J gene TRBJ2-3; 8 bases agree with TRBD2. V lost 9 bases and J lost 3; bases outside the gene matches: 7. The CDR3 is made up of 14 amino acids. Germline lookup yields CDR1 KGHDR and CDR2 SFDVKD. The CDR3 sequence: CATVGPGGTDTQYF. In DNA, the CDR3 is TGTGCCACCGTAGGTCCGGGGGGGACAGATACGCAGTATTTT.